This record covers a single T cell receptor (beta chain). From the 5' RACE reads, TCRdb called clonotypes with MiXCR, one entry per CDR3 protein. Of around 70,000 distinct CDR3 sequences detected, 12% appear once; the ten largest clones hold about 1.7%. Germline V lookup: CDR1 SNHLY, CDR2 FYNNEI. V shed 4 bases and J 3 bases; nucleotides not matched to a gene: 7. The CDR3 has 16 amino acids. The record originates from a study of early T cells in non-severe SARS-CoV-2 infection. Study-level background: Bulk RNA taken from unsorted whole blood was sequenced, leaving chains unpaired.

The sequence derives from an adult who was a healthcare worker with PCR-confirmed SARS-CoV-2 infection or an uninfected control (not recorded which). The material sequenced was whole blood. The gene calls are TRBV2 and TRBJ2-1; 9 bases are a match to TRBD1. DNA for the CDR3: TGTGCCAGCAGTGGCACAGGGGGCCAGAACTACAATGAGCAGTTCTTC. Protein sequence: CASSGTGGQNYNEQFF.